Included here is one T cell receptor (beta chain) sequence, with context. The data were obtained in a study of blood T cell repertoires in COVID-19. Study details: Acute and convalescent COVID-19 specimens originated in the United States, Italy and Spain. Sources were T cells, B-cell-depleted T cells, or PBMCs; the material itself was cDNA or gDNA.

The assay was immunoSEQ multiplex PCR, and TCRdb's table has in-frame clones only and misses some. The sample shows about 200,000 clones, more than 60% of them seen only once. The J segment lost 3 bases and the V segment lost 4 bases, leaving 8 bases of the junction unmatched. CDR1 LNHDA and CDR2 SQIVND come from the germline V gene (reference sequence). The CDR3 consists of 15 residues. Sample: peripheral blood. The chain combines TRBV19 with TRBJ2-7, with TRBD2 matching 8 bases. This TCR came from a man aged 45 to 65 who had recovered from COVID-19. The CDR3 bases are TGTGCCAGTAGTAACGTTCGACTAGCGTTCTACGAGCAGTACTTC. As protein: CASSNVRLAFYEQYF. Variable domain in full (rest from reference TRBV19 and TRBJ2-7): DGGITQSPKYLFRKEGQNVTLSCEQNLNHDAMYWYRQDPGQGLRLIYYSQIVNDFQKGDIAEGYSVSREKKESFPLTVTSAQKNPTAFYLCASSNVRLAFYEQYFGPGTRLTVT.